Below are 21 T cell receptor beta chains sequenced from a single sample in a study of CD8 T cells in Susac syndrome. Random-hexamer reverse transcription was applied to about 0.45 to 1 ug RNA. One entry per CDR3 protein, called by TCRdb with MiXCR from the immunoSEQ multiplex PCR reads. The data contain roughly 400,000 distinct CDR3 sequences, more than 80% of them singletons. The sequencing sample was made of CD8+ T cells from PBMCs. The receptor source for this set is a human donor with multiple sclerosis.

V usage is TRBV7-3 and J usage is TRBJ1-3; no clear D. Trimming shortened V by 3 bases and J by 0 bases, and 6 bases separated the two germline ends. The CDR3 runs 14 residues. The germline CDR1 and CDR2 sequences are SGHTA and FQGTGA. This chain's CDR3 is CASSFSNSGNTIYF. CDR3 nucleotides: TGTGCCAGCAGCTTCAGCAACTCTGGAAACACCATATATTTT. The full variable domain, its missing parts supplied by reference TRBV7-3 and TRBJ1-3, is GAGVSQTPSNKVTEKGKYVELRCDPISGHTALYWYRQSLGQGPEFLIYFQGTGAADDSGLPNDRFFAVRPEGSVSTLKIQRTERGDSAVYLCASSFSNSGNTIYFGEGSWLTVV.

The V and J genes are TRBV5-1 and TRBJ2-7, with D perhaps TRBD1 (6 bases). Trimming left V 3 bases short and J 2 bases short, with 9 bases between. Germline CDR1 is SGHRS and CDR2 is YFSETQ. CDR3 length equals 13 residues. CDR3 residues: CASSWGPAYEQYF. CDR3 in DNA: TGCGCCAGCAGCTGGGGGCCTGCCTACGAGCAGTACTTC. Complete variable domain (other parts from reference TRBV5-1 and TRBJ2-7): KAGVTQTPRYLIKTRGQQVTLSCSPISGHRSVSWYQQTPGQGLQFLFEYFSETQRNKGNFPGRFSGRQFSNSRSEMNVSTLELGDSALYLCASSWGPAYEQYFGPGTRLTVT.

The table lists this clonotype with a few counts. The chain has TRBV12-3 or TRBV12-4 and TRBJ1-1; the D is unclear. With 6 bases removed from V and 5 bases from J, the gap between germline ends came to 10 bases. The CDR3 sequence is 12 residues long. The DNA for the CDR3 is TGTGCCAGCAGCCCGTTTCGGACTGAAGCTTTCTTT. Its translation: CASSPFRTEAFF.

Here the CDR3 DNA reads TGTGCCAGCAGTGAGGGCAATGAAGCTTTCTTT. Translation gives CASSEGNEAFF. The chain couples TRBV25-1 to TRBJ1-1; D not resolved. The CDR3 is made up of 11 amino acids. V shed 3 bases and J shed 7 bases, with 6 bases lying between them. Germline V CDR1 and CDR2: MGHDK, SYGVNS.

This chain joins TRBV7-9 and TRBJ2-1, with a possible D match to TRBD2 (7 bases). Germline loops: CDR1 SEHNR, CDR2 FQNEAQ (reference sequence). The CDR3 sequence is 14 residues long. The ends were cut back, 9 bases at V and 3 bases at J, with 15 bases in the middle. The CDR3 nucleotides read TGTGCCAGTCAGGGAGGGGGGCGCTACAATGAGCAGTTCTTC. Translated: CASQGGGRYNEQFF.

This clonotype was seen a single time. The chain recombines TRBV4-1 with TRBJ2-7; D perhaps matches TRBD2 (5 bases). This CDR3 has 16 amino acids. Germline V gives CDR1 MGHRA, CDR2 YSYEKL. V lost 3 bases, J lost 5 bases, and 20 bases lay in between. The DNA for the CDR3 is TGCGCCAGCAGCCAGATCGGTGAGGGAGTCCGGAACGAGCAGTACTTC. Translating it yields CASSQIGEGVRNEQYF.

The gene calls are TRBV5-4 and TRBJ2-1; possible D gene TRBD2, 6 bases. From germline, CDR1 is SGHNT and CDR2 YYREEE (reference sequence). The ends were cut back, 4 bases at V and 10 bases at J, with 24 bases in the middle. CDR3 length: 16 amino acids. The CDR3: CASSPLTGTLPREQFF. The CDR3 bases are TGTGCCAGCAGCCCCCTCACCGGGACTCTACCCCGGGAGCAGTTCTTC. Full variable domain (remainder filled in from reference TRBV5-4 and TRBJ2-1): ETGVTQSPTHLIKTRGQQVTLRCSSQSGHNTVSWYQQALGQGPQFIFQYYREEENGRGNFPPRFSGLQFPNYSSELNVNALELDDSALYLCASSPLTGTLPREQFFGPGTRLTVL.

The genes are TRBV7-8 and TRBJ1-4; no clear D. Germline CDR1 SGHVS, CDR2 FQNEAQ. CDR3 length: 15 amino acids. Trimming removed 1 base at V and 3 bases at J, with 9 bases between. As DNA, the CDR3 is TGTGCCAGCAGCTTAGGAGTCAGCCCTAATGAAAAACTGTTTTTT. It yields the protein CASSLGVSPNEKLFF.

Remarks on this clonotype: This likely comes from a read error, as the CDR3 has no conserved phenylalanine or tryptophan at its end. The chain is built from TRBV3-1 and TRBJ1-5; no firm D call. This CDR3 spans 17 amino acids. In germline, CDR1 is LGHDT, CDR2 YNNKEL (reference sequence). With 0 bases removed from V and 1 base from J, the gap between germline ends came to 13 bases. This CDR3 reads CASSQDLLPESNQPQHL. The CDR3 DNA sequence: TGTGCCAGCAGCCAAGATCTGCTCCCAGAGAGCAATCAGCCCCAGCATCTT.

The chain recombines TRBV12-3 or TRBV12-4 with TRBJ2-7; TRBD2 might be the D (7 bases). CDR3 size: 14 residues. Trimming shortened V by 5 bases and J by 6 bases, and 17 bases separated the two germline ends. As DNA, the CDR3 is TGTGCCAGCAGTCCCAGAGGGGGGGGTATCGAGCAGTACTTC. Amino acid sequence: CASSPRGGGIEQYF.

The chain uses TRBV28 and TRBJ2-1, with TRBD2 matching over 8 bases. Germline loops: CDR1 MDHEN, CDR2 SYDVKM. Unmatched junction bases numbered 21, after V lost 3 bases and J lost 8 bases. CDR3 length: 19 residues. CDR3 DNA sequence: TGTGCCAGCAGTTTCATTCCGGAGAACTCGGGCGGGAGGACTGATGAGCAGTTCTTC. This codes for CASSFIPENSGGRTDEQFF.

J is TRBJ2-7 and V is TRBV19; D remains unclear. CDR3 length equals 15 residues. Per germline, CDR1 LNHDA and CDR2 SQIVND (reference sequence). V lost 1 base, J lost 5 bases, and 15 bases lay in between. This chain's CDR3 is CASSIAGRSGDEQYF. CDR3 DNA sequence: TGTGCCAGTAGTATAGCTGGCAGATCAGGCGACGAGCAGTACTTC.

The CDR3 region has the DNA TGCAGCGTTGTGTGGGGGAAGGAAACTAGCTCTGGAAACACCATATATTTT. Its translation is CSVVWGKETSSGNTIYF. V and J are TRBV29-1 and TRBJ1-3; tentative D call: TRBD1 (5 bases). Per the germline V gene, CDR1 is SQVTM and CDR2 is ANQGSEA. The CDR3 consists of 17 residues. V lost 4 bases and J 0 bases, leaving 19 bases between the germline ends.

This sequence joins TRBV25-1 and TRBJ1-2; the D gene is possibly TRBD1 (6 bases). Trimming took 3 bases from V and 6 from J, leaving 11 bases between them. CDR3 length: 13 amino acids. Germline lookup yields CDR1 MGHDK and CDR2 SYGVNS. CDR3 residues: CASSDFKGDGYTF. The CDR3 region has the DNA TGTGCCAGCAGTGATTTTAAGGGGGATGGCTACACCTTC.

This clonotype appeared a few times. The chain combines TRBV6-5 with TRBJ1-4; D is uncertain. The V gene's germline CDR1 is MNHEY and CDR2 SVGAGI. V lost 2 bases and J lost 4, with 8 bases in between. This CDR3 has 14 residues. CDR3 region: CASSYNPDNEKLFF. The CDR3, as DNA: TGTGCCAGCAGTTACAACCCAGATAATGAAAAACTGTTTTTT.

This clonotype was picked up a small number of times. V usage is TRBV6-1 and J usage is TRBJ2-7; weak D call: TRBD1 (6 bases). The germline V gene encodes CDR1 MNHNS and CDR2 SASEGT. This CDR3 is 14 amino acids long. V was pared by 6 bases and J by 3 bases, with 15 bases between. For the CDR3, the DNA is TGTGCCAGCAGCGAGCGCCAGGGGTTCTACGAGCAGTACTTC. Residues: CASSERQGFYEQYF.

The chain uses TRBV11-2 and TRBJ2-1, with TRBD2 identical over 9 bases. There are 15 residues in the CDR3. CDR1 is SGHAT, CDR2 FQNNGV, per germline. V was pared by 5 bases and J by 7 bases, with 9 bases of the junction left unmatched. The CDR3 here is CASSGEAGGFNEQFF. For the CDR3, the DNA is TGTGCCAGCAGCGGGGAAGCGGGAGGCTTTAATGAGCAGTTCTTC.

V gene TRBV29-1 combines with J gene TRBJ1-1, with 7 bases fitting TRBD1. The CDR3 is 12 amino acids. The ends lost 6 bases at V and 7 bases at J; junction bases unmatched: 8. Germline CDR1 is SQVTM and CDR2 is ANQGSEA. Here the CDR3 reads CSVSNRGYEAFF. CDR3 coding DNA: TGCAGCGTATCAAACAGGGGCTATGAAGCTTTCTTT.

V is TRBV12-3 or TRBV12-4 and J is TRBJ2-5; D possibly corresponds to TRBD1 (6 bases). Trimming pared 5 bases from V and 2 bases from J, leaving 18 bases between. This CDR3 spans 16 amino acids. CDR3 coding DNA: TGTGCCAGCAGTCATCTAGCCGGGACAATACAAGAGACCCAGTACTTC. This encodes CASSHLAGTIQETQYF.

This chain links TRBV5-1 with TRBJ2-6; D is uncertain. Germline-derived CDR1 and CDR2 are SGHRS and YFSETQ. The V end was cut by 7 bases, the J end by 3 bases, with 11 bases between. The CDR3 covers 14 residues. The CDR3 nucleotides read TGCGCCAGCTGGCCCATGGGTGGGGCCAACGTCCTGACTTTC. Amino acids: CASWPMGGANVLTF.

This chain links TRBV20-1 with TRBJ2-4, with 12 bases aligning to TRBD1. The CDR3 extends over 18 amino acids. Looked up from germline, CDR1 is DFQATT and CDR2 is SNEGSKA (reference sequence). Germline trimming cut 1 base from V and 2 bases from J; bases unmatched to any gene: 9. The CDR3 protein is CSARARGTGGLTKNIQYF. CDR3 sequence (DNA): TGCAGTGCTAGAGCCCGAGGGACAGGGGGCTTGACCAAAAACATTCAGTACTTC.